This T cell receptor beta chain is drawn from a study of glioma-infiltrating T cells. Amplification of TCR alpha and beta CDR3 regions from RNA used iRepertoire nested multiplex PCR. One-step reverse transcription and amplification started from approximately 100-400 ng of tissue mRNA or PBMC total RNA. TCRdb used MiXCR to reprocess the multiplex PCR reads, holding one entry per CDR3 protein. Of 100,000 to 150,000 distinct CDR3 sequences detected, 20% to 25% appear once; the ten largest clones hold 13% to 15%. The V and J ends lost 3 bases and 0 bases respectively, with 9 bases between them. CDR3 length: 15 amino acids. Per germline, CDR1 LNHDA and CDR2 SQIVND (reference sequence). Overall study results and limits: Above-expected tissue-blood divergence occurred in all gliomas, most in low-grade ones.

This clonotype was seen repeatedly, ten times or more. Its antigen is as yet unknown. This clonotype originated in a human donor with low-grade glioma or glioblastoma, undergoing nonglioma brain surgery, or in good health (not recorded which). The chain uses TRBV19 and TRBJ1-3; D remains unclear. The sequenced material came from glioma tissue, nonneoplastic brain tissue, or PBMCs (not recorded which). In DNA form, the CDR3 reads TGTGCCAGTAGTATCTGGATCGACTCTGGAAACACCATATATTTT. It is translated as CASSIWIDSGNTIYF.